The TCR beta chain under discussion was sequenced for a study of shared clonotypes between healthy human individuals. Study findings and constraints: Researchers found naive subsets generally carried larger estimated richness than memory subsets.

This CDR3 comprises 16 residues. CDR1 KGHSH and CDR2 LQKENI come from the germline V gene. Trimming left V 5 bases short and J 6 bases short, with 19 bases between. Produced via immunoSEQ multiplex PCR; TCRdb's table is partial and in-frame only. The sample records fewer than 1.4 million clones, 75% to 80% being singletons. Turning to this clone: The antigen remains undetermined.

The source material was memory CD4+ T cells from PBMCs. Regarding subset: CD45RA-negative fraction. This chain uses TRBV18 with TRBJ2-2; unclear D gene. The TCR comes from a man aged 18 to 29 in good health. Some clones in this sample may be carry-over from other donors' samples. The CDR3 here is CASSLNLPSVSGELFF. The CDR3 DNA follows: TGTGCCAGCTCATTAAACCTACCGAGTGTCTCCGGGGAGCTGTTTTTT.